The rows below give T cell receptor beta chains drawn from one sample of a study of CXCR3-negative and CXCR3-positive naive CD8 T cells. TCRdb re-called the 5' RACE reads and gives one entry per CDR3 protein, without DNA. This table holds fewer than 9,500 distinct CDR3 sequences. Source material: naive CXCR3- CD8+ T cells from blood. The receptors derive from a human donor in good health. Some clones in this sample may be carry-over from other donors' samples. Both conserved end residues are part of each CDR3. Fields, in order: clone size, V gene, J gene, CDR3 protein. Size is stated for part of the rows, as once, few or many counts, or as a class when the clone is expanded.

clone_size: medium-sized; v_call: TRBV7-9; j_call: TRBJ2-5; cdr3_aa: CASSGIAIYQETQYF
clone_size: -; v_call: TRBV11-2; j_call: TRBJ2-2; cdr3_aa: CASRTFAGELFF
clone_size: -; v_call: TRBV30; j_call: TRBJ2-1; cdr3_aa: CAWLNLSGIQFF
clone_size: -; v_call: TRBV29-1; j_call: TRBJ2-1; cdr3_aa: CSTLAVGEWINEQFF
clone_size: medium-sized; v_call: TRBV20-1; j_call: TRBJ2-1; cdr3_aa: CSARGGRGVAGPNNEQFF
clone_size: -; v_call: TRBV3-1; j_call: TRBJ2-1; cdr3_aa: CASSPTYGRGSYNEQFF
clone_size: -; v_call: TRBV29-1; j_call: TRBJ2-3; cdr3_aa: CSVEVRGTSTDTQYF
clone_size: -; v_call: TRBV11-2; j_call: TRBJ2-7; cdr3_aa: CASSQGQLHEQYF
clone_size: -; v_call: TRBV27; j_call: TRBJ1-6; cdr3_aa: CASSLSGTAYYNSPLHF
clone_size: -; v_call: TRBV2; j_call: TRBJ2-7; cdr3_aa: CASDATSGSYEQYF
clone_size: -; v_call: TRBV29-1; j_call: TRBJ1-1; cdr3_aa: CSATGGKTEAFF
clone_size: -; v_call: TRBV29-1; j_call: TRBJ1-2; cdr3_aa: CSVAIQGAHGYTF
clone_size: -; v_call: TRBV20-1; j_call: TRBJ2-5; cdr3_aa: CSARDRTAYQETQYF
clone_size: medium-sized; v_call: TRBV29-1; j_call: TRBJ2-1; cdr3_aa: CSVETSVYNEQFF
clone_size: -; v_call: TRBV20-1; j_call: TRBJ1-1; cdr3_aa: CSAPGEATEAFF
clone_size: medium-sized; v_call: TRBV6-1; j_call: TRBJ2-5; cdr3_aa: CASSKTGRLQETQYF
clone_size: -; v_call: TRBV29-1; j_call: TRBJ2-3; cdr3_aa: CSVARRSGGADTQYF
clone_size: -; v_call: TRBV7-2; j_call: TRBJ2-7; cdr3_aa: CASSMTGLLSYEQYF
clone_size: -; v_call: TRBV5-1; j_call: TRBJ2-7; cdr3_aa: CASSSRQGGDYEQYF
clone_size: -; v_call: TRBV28; j_call: TRBJ1-1; cdr3_aa: CASSLGGPEAFF
clone_size: -; v_call: TRBV10-3; j_call: TRBJ2-4; cdr3_aa: CAISDRAKDIQYF
clone_size: -; v_call: TRBV29-1; j_call: TRBJ2-1; cdr3_aa: CSTMELYNEQFF
clone_size: -; v_call: TRBV7-9; j_call: TRBJ2-1; cdr3_aa: CASSLALAFNNEQFF
clone_size: -; v_call: TRBV12-3/TRBV12-4; j_call: TRBJ2-1; cdr3_aa: CASSLVIYGGNEQFF
clone_size: medium-sized; v_call: TRBV7-2; j_call: TRBJ2-2; cdr3_aa: CASSPWGGLASDGSGELFF
clone_size: -; v_call: TRBV3-1; j_call: TRBJ2-5; cdr3_aa: CASSPGLDLLFGETQYF
clone_size: -; v_call: TRBV29-1; j_call: TRBJ1-2; cdr3_aa: CSVEDWQQTNYGYTF
clone_size: medium-sized; v_call: TRBV6-5; j_call: TRBJ2-1; cdr3_aa: CASSYGGTSAYNEQFF
clone_size: -; v_call: TRBV19; j_call: TRBJ2-1; cdr3_aa: CASSPDSFSYNEQFF
clone_size: -; v_call: TRBV19; j_call: TRBJ1-1; cdr3_aa: CASSLGTGAEAFF
clone_size: -; v_call: TRBV13; j_call: TRBJ2-2; cdr3_aa: CASTPLGESGGAGELFF
clone_size: medium-sized; v_call: TRBV11-3; j_call: TRBJ2-3; cdr3_aa: CASSSRDPIPEDTQYF
clone_size: -; v_call: TRBV5-1; j_call: TRBJ2-1; cdr3_aa: CASSTGTGTYNEQFF
clone_size: medium-sized; v_call: TRBV7-9; j_call: TRBJ1-1; cdr3_aa: CASSLGHLNTEAFF
clone_size: -; v_call: TRBV5-4; j_call: TRBJ2-3; cdr3_aa: CASSFGFSSTDTQYF
clone_size: -; v_call: TRBV4-1; j_call: TRBJ2-1; cdr3_aa: CASSPPLLDYYNEQFF
clone_size: -; v_call: TRBV4-3; j_call: TRBJ2-1; cdr3_aa: CASSQALGYNEQFF
clone_size: medium-sized; v_call: TRBV6-5; j_call: TRBJ1-1; cdr3_aa: CASSYLQGADGAFF
clone_size: medium-sized; v_call: TRBV12-5; j_call: TRBJ2-6; cdr3_aa: CASGLALTDSGANVLTF
clone_size: -; v_call: TRBV19; j_call: TRBJ1-1; cdr3_aa: CASSPGQFMNTEAFF
clone_size: -; v_call: TRBV12-3/TRBV12-4; j_call: TRBJ2-5; cdr3_aa: CASHGDQETPYF
clone_size: medium-sized; v_call: TRBV4-3; j_call: TRBJ2-3; cdr3_aa: CASSQEAIRTDTQYF
clone_size: medium-sized; v_call: TRBV29-1; j_call: TRBJ2-6; cdr3_aa: CSVERGPGANVLTF
clone_size: -; v_call: TRBV5-6; j_call: TRBJ1-4; cdr3_aa: CASSFGTGDEKLFF
clone_size: medium-sized; v_call: TRBV20-1; j_call: TRBJ2-4; cdr3_aa: CSARGRQAKNIQYF
clone_size: -; v_call: TRBV7-9; j_call: TRBJ2-7; cdr3_aa: CASSLVSYEQYF
clone_size: medium-sized; v_call: TRBV29-1; j_call: TRBJ1-1; cdr3_aa: CSLRGDTEAFF
clone_size: -; v_call: TRBV29-1; j_call: TRBJ2-1; cdr3_aa: CSFRTGSSYNEQFF
clone_size: medium-sized; v_call: TRBV2; j_call: TRBJ2-2; cdr3_aa: CASISLTGELFF
clone_size: -; v_call: TRBV7-2; j_call: TRBJ2-3; cdr3_aa: CASSLAPGASTDTQYF
clone_size: medium-sized; v_call: TRBV27; j_call: TRBJ1-5; cdr3_aa: CASRVGGPLYSNQPQHF
clone_size: -; v_call: TRBV20-1; j_call: TRBJ1-2; cdr3_aa: CSARVDRGLSYGYTF